Each of the 30 T cell receptor beta chains below was sequenced from the same sample in a study of regulatory T cells in long-lasting Graves disease (dated by TCRdb to the early 2020s). Receptor libraries were prepared by multiplex PCR. Sequencing took place on an Illumina HiSeq 4000. To build TCR beta libraries, CDR3 regions were amplified by Arm-PCR using iRepertoire HTBI primers. Using fastp trimming at Q25 and MiXCR clonotype assembly, TCRdb reanalyzed the public sequencing data and kept in-frame beta chains. One record per CDR3 amino acid sequence lists the most common genes and DNA. The sample data list roughly 400,000 distinct CDR3 sequences, and about 15% of these were observed just once. The top ten constitute 20% to 25% of the sample. The time point label, as the study defines it: newly diagnosed GD, antithyroid drugs for less than 3 months. For both TCR sequencing and RNA sequencing, RNA was extracted from PBMCs in TRIzol.

The sample also formed part of further work on T cells in Graves' hyperthyroidism and ophthalmopathy.

This sample comprised peripheral blood mononuclear cells (PBMCs), obtained at new diagnosis, from a patient treated with antithyroid drugs. The receptors were gathered from a woman between 18 and 30 years old with Graves disease. Donor details come from another sample of the same person, matched by shared clones.

This clonotype was observed a handful of times. A read error may explain this, as a much larger clone is one base away. As DNA, the CDR3 is TGTGCCAGCAGCTTAGAGACTGGAATCTACGAGCAGTACTTC. It yields the protein CASSLETGIYEQYF. V is TRBV7-2 and J is TRBJ2-7; D remains unclear. Germline CDR1 reads SGHTA; CDR2 reads FQGNSA. CDR3 length equals 14 residues. Trimming removed 1 base from V and 3 bases from J, with 10 bases in between.

The CDR3 region has the DNA TGTGCCAGCAGTTACAGGACCTACGAGCAGTACTTC. It yields the protein CASSYRTYEQYF. The chain has TRBV6-9 and TRBJ2-7; no definite D call. Trimming took 3 bases from V and 2 from J, leaving 5 bases between them. Germline CDR1 MNHGY, CDR2 SVAAGI. This CDR3 is built from 12 residues.

This clonotype was observed a single time. This may arise from a read error, as a much more abundant clone is one base away. The chain links TRBV28 to TRBJ1-5; possible D gene TRBD1, 5 bases. The CDR3 totals 15 residues. Trimming removed 7 bases from V and 9 bases from J, with 22 bases in between. Germline V gene data show CDR1 as MDHEN and CDR2 as SYDVKM. The CDR3: CASNLVHGRVGPQHF. CDR3 coding DNA: TGTGCCAGCAACCTTGTACACGGCAGGGTAGGGCCCCAGCATTTT.

The chain has TRBV20-1 and TRBJ2-1, with 9 bases aligning to TRBD2. The ends lost 7 bases at V and 5 bases at J; junction bases unmatched: 15. CDR3 length equals 16 residues. Germline CDR1 DFQATT, CDR2 SNEGSKA (reference sequence). This chain's CDR3 is CSVTSPPGLAHNEQFF. The DNA for the CDR3 is TGCAGTGTCACGTCACCTCCGGGACTAGCCCACAATGAGCAGTTCTTC.

This clonotype was counted a few times. A much bigger clone sits one base away, suggesting this may be a read error. J is TRBJ1-1 and V is TRBV20-1, with D maybe TRBD1 (5 bases). Trimming stripped 0 bases from V and 0 bases from J, with 8 bases between. The CDR3 extends over 14 amino acids. The germline gives CDR1 DFQATT, CDR2 SNEGSKA (reference sequence). This CDR3 is CSARDLGVNTEAFF. CDR3 bases: TGCAGTGCTAGAGATCTGGGGGTGAACACTGAAGCTTTCTTT.

This clonotype was picked up many times. The genes are TRBV7-2 and TRBJ2-1; 9 bases map to TRBD2. Per the germline V gene, CDR1 is SGHTA and CDR2 is FQGNSA. This CDR3 contains 14 residues. J lost 7 bases, V lost 7 bases, and 8 bases had no gene match. CDR3 nucleotides: TGTGCCAGCACCCGCGGACTAGCGTGGAATGAGCAGTTCTTC. It encodes CASTRGLAWNEQFF.

V gene TRBV15 combines with J gene TRBJ1-2; the D gene is possibly TRBD1 (6 bases). Trimming shortened V by 3 bases and J by 2 bases, and 7 bases separated the two germline ends. Germline CDR1 reads LNHNV; CDR2 reads YYDKDF (reference sequence). The CDR3 length is 13 residues. In nucleotides, the CDR3 is TGTGCCACCAGCAGGGACAGAAACTATGGCTACACCTTC. It yields the protein CATSRDRNYGYTF.

This clonotype appeared many times. The chain uses TRBV12-3 or TRBV12-4 and TRBJ1-5, with D possibly matching TRBD1 (6 bases). Trimming stripped 6 bases from V and 6 bases from J, with 15 bases between. The CDR3 has 14 amino acids. This CDR3 reads CASSPLPGAQPQHF. The CDR3 bases are TGTGCCAGCAGCCCTCTACCGGGGGCTCAGCCCCAGCATTTT.

V is TRBV7-2 and J is TRBJ2-7; D may be TRBD2 (6 bases). Germline assignment: CDR1 SGHTA and CDR2 FQGNSA. The CDR3 extends over 17 amino acids. V lost 1 base and J 4 bases, leaving 20 bases between the germline ends. The CDR3 here is CASSLGSGGMGAYEQYF. For the CDR3, the DNA is TGTGCCAGCAGCTTAGGGTCGGGCGGGATGGGCGCGTACGAGCAGTACTTC.

This clonotype came up many times. The rearrangement uses TRBV5-1 and TRBJ2-3, with no clear D. The ends were cut back, 3 bases at V and 4 bases at J, with 6 bases in the middle. The CDR3 contains 12 residues. CDR1 is SGHRS, CDR2 YFSETQ, per germline. In DNA, the CDR3 is TGCGCCAGCAGCTCCCGTTCAGATACGCAGTATTTT. Amino acid sequence: CASSSRSDTQYF. Using reference TRBV5-1 and TRBJ2-3 for the parts outside the CDR3, the full variable domain is KAGVTQTPRYLIKTRGQQVTLSCSPISGHRSVSWYQQTPGQGLQFLFEYFSETQRNKGNFPGRFSGRQFSNSRSEMNVSTLELGDSALYLCASSSRSDTQYFGPGTRLTVL.

Concerning this clonotype itself: With a much larger clone just one base away, this may be a read error. The V call is TRBV28, the J call TRBJ1-5, with D tentatively TRBD1 (5 bases). Germline assignment: CDR1 MDHEN and CDR2 SYDVKM. This CDR3 contains 16 residues. Trimming took 6 bases from V and 8 from J, leaving 23 bases between them. CDR3 sequence (DNA): TGTGCCAGCAGCCAGATTTCCGGGGGTCCGAATAAGCCCCAGCATTTT. Protein sequence: CASSQISGGPNKPQHF. Looking up the rest from reference TRBV28 and TRBJ1-5 gives the full variable domain: DVKVTQSSRYLVKRTGEKVFLECVQDMDHENMFWYRQDPGLGLRLIYFSYDVKMKEKGDIPEGYSVSREKKERFSLILESASTNQTSMYLCASSQISGGPNKPQHFGDGTRLSIL.

The chain carries TRBV18 and TRBJ1-3; D gene unclear. CDR3 length: 15 amino acids. Germline loops: CDR1 KGHSH, CDR2 LQKENI. Trimming took off 6 bases at V and 4 bases at J, with 16 bases between the two ends. For the CDR3, the DNA is TGTGCCAGCTCCCCTGAACGAGTGGGAGGAAACACCATATATTTT. This encodes CASSPERVGGNTIYF.

In this sample, this clonotype turned up many times. This CDR3 is CASTTHSYEQYF. The CDR3 DNA follows: TGTGCCAGCACGACACACTCGTACGAGCAGTACTTC. This chain connects TRBV12-3 or TRBV12-4 to TRBJ2-7; no firm D call. The CDR3 runs to 12 residues. Trimming left V 7 bases short and J 4 bases short, with 11 bases between.

This clonotype was detected ten times or more. This chain links TRBV11-2 with TRBJ2-7, with 11 bases that match TRBD2. Trimming removed 5 bases from V and 6 bases from J; junction bases left unmatched: 21. This CDR3 spans 19 amino acids. CDR1 and CDR2 from the germline V gene are SGHAT and FQNNGV. The chain's CDR3 is CASSPLLILSTSGIGEQYF. Written as DNA, the CDR3 is TGTGCCAGCAGCCCCCTCCTTATCCTCTCGACTAGCGGGATAGGCGAGCAGTACTTC.

Note on this clonotype: A read error may explain this, as a much larger clone is one base away. This rearrangement joins TRBV7-2 to TRBJ1-4; no firm D call. The CDR3 is 15 amino acids. Germline V gives CDR1 SGHTA, CDR2 FQGNSA. For the CDR3, the DNA is TGTGCCAGCAGCTTAGATCGTGCGCCTAATGAAATACTGTTTTTT. Its protein product is CASSLDRAPNEILFF.

The chain uses TRBV12-3 or TRBV12-4 and TRBJ1-1, with TRBD1 matching 7 bases. Trimming took 6 bases from V and 4 from J; bases not matched to a gene: 11. This CDR3 region has 15 residues. This CDR3 reads CASSPPRQGITEAFF. The CDR3 DNA is TGTGCCAGCAGCCCTCCGAGACAGGGTATCACTGAAGCTTTCTTT.

The V call is TRBV6-1, the J call TRBJ2-7; weak D call: TRBD2 (6 bases). Per germline, CDR1 MNHNS and CDR2 SASEGT. The germline V and J ends were trimmed by 6 bases and 4 bases, with 13 bases remaining between them. The CDR3 is 13 amino acids. In DNA, the CDR3 is TGTGCCAGCAGACCGGGACTGAATTACGAGCAGTACTTC. Translating it yields CASRPGLNYEQYF.

There are a few counts of this clonotype. V is TRBV6-6 and J is TRBJ2-1, with 12 bases matching TRBD2. CDR1 MNHNY and CDR2 SVGAGI come from the germline V gene (reference sequence). The CDR3 totals 16 residues. V gave up 0 bases and J gave up 5 bases; unmatched junction bases: 2. Written as DNA, the CDR3 is TGTGCCAGCAGTTACTCGCTAGCGGGGGGGGACAATGAGCAGTTCTTC. It is translated as CASSYSLAGGDNEQFF.

This clonotype was counted many times. This chain uses TRBV7-2 with TRBJ2-5; 10 bases match TRBD2. Per the germline V gene, CDR1 is SGHTA and CDR2 is FQGNSA. The V and J ends lost 5 bases and 5 bases, in that order; junction bases with no gene match: 2. This CDR3 region has 13 residues. CDR3 loop: CASSGSGRETQYF. The CDR3 region has the DNA TGTGCCAGCAGCGGTAGCGGGAGGGAGACCCAGTACTTC.

This clonotype was observed many times. The chain couples TRBV27 to TRBJ2-5, with 8 bases fitting TRBD2. Germline V gene data show CDR1 as MNHEY and CDR2 as SMNVEV (reference sequence). The trim removed 5 bases at V and 3 bases at J, leaving 5 bases unmatched. The CDR3 spans 14 residues. This CDR3 reads CASSQTSVKETQYF. The CDR3, as DNA: TGTGCCAGCAGTCAGACTAGCGTAAAAGAGACCCAGTACTTC.

This clonotype turned up a few times. This chain uses TRBV5-5 with TRBJ1-3, with D tentatively TRBD1 (5 bases). This CDR3 is 15 amino acids long. Germline CDR1 and CDR2: SGHKS and YYEKEE (reference sequence). Trimming took 2 bases from V and 0 from J, leaving 9 bases between them. In DNA, the CDR3 is TGTGCCAGCAGCTTACAGGCCTTCTCTGGAAACACCATATATTTT. Translating gives CASSLQAFSGNTIYF.

The chain employs TRBV6-9 and TRBJ2-7, with 12 nucleotides matching TRBD1. Germline V gives CDR1 MNHGY, CDR2 SVAAGI. Trimming removed 3 bases from V and 3 bases from J; junction bases left unmatched: 3. This CDR3 is built from 15 residues. The CDR3 protein is CASSYGTGGGYEQYF. CDR3 in DNA: TGTGCCAGCAGTTACGGGACAGGGGGCGGCTACGAGCAGTACTTC.

The chain couples TRBV19 to TRBJ2-1; 11 bases fit TRBD2. V lost 4 bases to trimming and J lost 4 bases; unmatched junction nucleotides: 3. Germline CDR1 reads LNHDA; CDR2 reads SQIVND (reference sequence). CDR3 length: 15 amino acids. Here the CDR3 DNA reads TGTGCCAGTAGTACTAGCGGGAGGTTTTACAATGAGCAGTTCTTC. Protein product: CASSTSGRFYNEQFF.

As regards this clonotype: Possible read error: a much larger clone is one base away. The chain has TRBV6-2 or TRBV6-3 and TRBJ2-3; 9 nucleotides align to TRBD1. V trimming: 2 bases; J trimming: 4 bases; junction bases outside the gene matches: 7. The CDR3 sequence is 16 residues long. Germline V gene sequence: CDR1 MNHEY, CDR2 SVGEGT. The CDR3 here is CASSYLGTGYADTQYF. The CDR3 DNA is TGTGCCAGCAGTTACCTCGGGACAGGGTACGCAGATACGCAGTATTTT.

This clonotype was recorded many times. The V call is TRBV6-1, the J call TRBJ2-2; 7 positions agree with TRBD1. From germline, CDR1 is MNHNS and CDR2 SASEGT. The CDR3 covers 15 residues. Trimming took 5 bases from V and 5 from J; bases not matched to a gene: 8. The CDR3 protein is CASSPRTGKTGELFF. CDR3 sequence (DNA): TGTGCCAGCAGTCCGAGGACAGGCAAGACCGGGGAGCTGTTTTTT.

The rearrangement joins TRBV7-2 to TRBJ1-3; D unclear. Germline CDR1 is SGHTA and CDR2 is FQGNSA. CDR3 length: 14 amino acids. The V end lost 3 bases, the J end lost 2 bases, and 8 bases lay between the germline ends. The CDR3 protein is CASSLVSPGNTIYF. The CDR3 DNA reads TGTGCCAGCAGCTTGGTTTCCCCTGGAAACACCATATATTTT. Full variable domain (rest looked up from reference TRBV7-2 and TRBJ1-3): GAGVSQSPSNKVTEKGKDVELRCDPISGHTALYWYRQSLGQGLEFLIYFQGNSAPDKSGLPSDRFSAERTGGSVSTLTIQRTQQEDSAVYLCASSLVSPGNTIYFGEGSWLTVV.

This clonotype has ten or more counts. The chain uses TRBV28 and TRBJ2-1, with 14 positions matching TRBD2. The CDR3 runs 16 residues. V dropped 3 bases and J dropped 4; count of bases not matched to a gene: 2. Germline lookup yields CDR1 MDHEN and CDR2 SYDVKM. DNA of the CDR3: TGTGCCAGCAGTTTGGGGACTAGCGGGAGTTACAATGAGCAGTTCTTC. Translation gives CASSLGTSGSYNEQFF.

The chain uses TRBV2 and TRBJ1-1, with D uncertain. The CDR3 extends over 12 amino acids. V was trimmed by 6 bases and J by 4 bases, leaving 9 bases between them. The germline gives CDR1 SNHLY, CDR2 FYNNEI. The CDR3 DNA reads as TGTGCCAGCAGGTTCCCGTCCACTGAAGCTTTCTTT. As protein: CASRFPSTEAFF.

The J gene is TRBJ2-4, the V gene TRBV6-2 or TRBV6-3, with 9 bases that match TRBD2. This CDR3 comprises 22 residues. After removal of 6 bases from V and 1 base from J, the junction contained 25 bases not matched to a gene. Per germline, CDR1 MNHEY and CDR2 SVGEGT. DNA for the CDR3: TGTGCCAGCAGGCGACCCTCGGGGGGGCTAGCGGGACTGTGGGGGGCCAAAAACATTCAGTACTTC. Protein: CASRRPSGGLAGLWGAKNIQYF.

Note on this clonotype: Germline is not matched at one junction end, which may reflect a read error. This rearrangement joins TRBV7-2 to TRBJ2-7; D is unclear. Germline values: CDR1 SGHTA, CDR2 FQGNSA. The length of the CDR3 is 14 residues. CDR3: CASSPVLVYYERYF. DNA of the CDR3: TGTGCCAGCAGCCCAGTACTCGTGTACTACGAGCGGTACTTC.